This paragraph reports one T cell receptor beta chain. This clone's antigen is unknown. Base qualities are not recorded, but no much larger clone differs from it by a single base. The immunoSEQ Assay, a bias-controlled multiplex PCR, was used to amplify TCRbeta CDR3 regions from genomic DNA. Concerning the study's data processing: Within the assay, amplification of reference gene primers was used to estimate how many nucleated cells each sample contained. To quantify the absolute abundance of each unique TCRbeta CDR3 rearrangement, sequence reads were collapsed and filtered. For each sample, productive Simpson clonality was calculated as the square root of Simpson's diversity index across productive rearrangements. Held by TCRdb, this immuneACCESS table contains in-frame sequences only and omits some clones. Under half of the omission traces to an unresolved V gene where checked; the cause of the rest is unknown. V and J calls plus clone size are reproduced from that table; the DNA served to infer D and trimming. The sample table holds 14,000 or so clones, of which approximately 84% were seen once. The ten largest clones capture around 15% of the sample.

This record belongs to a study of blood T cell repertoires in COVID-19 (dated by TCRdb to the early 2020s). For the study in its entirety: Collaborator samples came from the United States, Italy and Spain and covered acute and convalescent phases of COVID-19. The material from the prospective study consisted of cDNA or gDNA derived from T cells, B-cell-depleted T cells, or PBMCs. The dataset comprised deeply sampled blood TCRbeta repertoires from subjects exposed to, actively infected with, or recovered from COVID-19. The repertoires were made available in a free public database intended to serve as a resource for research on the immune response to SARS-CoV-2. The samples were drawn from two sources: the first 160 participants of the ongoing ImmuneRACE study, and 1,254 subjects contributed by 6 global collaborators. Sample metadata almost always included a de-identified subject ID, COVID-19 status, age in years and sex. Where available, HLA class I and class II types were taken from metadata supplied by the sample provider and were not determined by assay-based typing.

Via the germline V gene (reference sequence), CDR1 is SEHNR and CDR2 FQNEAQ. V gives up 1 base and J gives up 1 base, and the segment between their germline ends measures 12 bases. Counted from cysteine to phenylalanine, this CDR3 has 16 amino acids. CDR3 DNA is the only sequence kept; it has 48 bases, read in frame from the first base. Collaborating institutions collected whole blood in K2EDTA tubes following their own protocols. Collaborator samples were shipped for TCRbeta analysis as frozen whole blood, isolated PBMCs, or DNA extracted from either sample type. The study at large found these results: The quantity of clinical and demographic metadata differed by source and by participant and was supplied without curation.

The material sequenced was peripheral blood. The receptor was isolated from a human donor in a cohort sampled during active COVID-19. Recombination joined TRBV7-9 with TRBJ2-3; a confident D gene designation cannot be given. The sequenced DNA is TGTGCCAGCAGCTTAGGTTTTTCGGTCGGCACAGATACGCAGTATTTT. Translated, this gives CASSLGFSVGTDTQYF.